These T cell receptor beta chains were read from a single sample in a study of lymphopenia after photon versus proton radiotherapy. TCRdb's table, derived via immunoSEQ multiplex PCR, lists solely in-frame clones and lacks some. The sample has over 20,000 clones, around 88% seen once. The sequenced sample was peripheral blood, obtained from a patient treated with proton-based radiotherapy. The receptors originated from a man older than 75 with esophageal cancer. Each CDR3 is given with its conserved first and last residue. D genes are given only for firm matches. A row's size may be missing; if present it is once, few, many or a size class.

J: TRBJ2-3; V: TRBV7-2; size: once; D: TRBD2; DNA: TGTGCCAGCAGCTTGACTAGCTCCACAGATACGCAGTATTTT; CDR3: CASSLTSSTDTQYF
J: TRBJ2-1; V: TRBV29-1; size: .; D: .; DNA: TGCAGCGTTGGAGGCCCAGGGGTAGACAATGAGCAGTTCTTC; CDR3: CSVGGPGVDNEQFF
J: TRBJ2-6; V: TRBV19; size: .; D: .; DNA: TGTGCCAGTCGCCAGGGTTTCGGGGCCAACGTCCTGACTTTC; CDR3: CASRQGFGANVLTF
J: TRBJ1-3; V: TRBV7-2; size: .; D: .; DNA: TGTGCCAGCAGCTTAGTAACGGGCCCTGGAAACACCATATATTTT; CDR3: CASSLVTGPGNTIYF
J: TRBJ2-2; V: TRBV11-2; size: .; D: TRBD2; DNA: TGTGCCAGCAGCCTCGCTCGGACTAGCGGGAGGGCCGGGGAGCTGTTTTTT; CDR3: CASSLARTSGRAGELFF
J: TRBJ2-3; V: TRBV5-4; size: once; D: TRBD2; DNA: TGTGCCAGCAGCTTGGCGGGACTAGCGGGGACAGATACGCAGTATTTT; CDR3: CASSLAGLAGTDTQYF
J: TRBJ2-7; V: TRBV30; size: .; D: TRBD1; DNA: TGTGCCTGGGGCCTGACAGGGGTCGAGCAGTACTTC; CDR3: CAWGLTGVEQYF
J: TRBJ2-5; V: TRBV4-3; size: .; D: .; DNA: TGCGCCAGCAGCCAAGAAATCCCCGACCTCGGGGAAGAGACCCAGTACTTC; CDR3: CASSQEIPDLGEETQYF
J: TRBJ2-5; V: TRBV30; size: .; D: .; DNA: TGTGCCTGGAGTTCGACTGGAGAGACCCAGTACTTC; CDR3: CAWSSTGETQYF
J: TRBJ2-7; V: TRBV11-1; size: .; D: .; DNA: TGTGCCAGCAGCTTTAATTTGGGGGACTACGAGCAGTACTTC; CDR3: CASSFNLGDYEQYF
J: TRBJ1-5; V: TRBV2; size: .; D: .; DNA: TGTGCCAGCAGTGGACTGACGAATCAGCCCCAGCATTTT; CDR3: CASSGLTNQPQHF
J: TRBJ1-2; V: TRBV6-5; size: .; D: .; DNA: TGTGCCAGCAGTTACGGAGGATTCTACACCTTC; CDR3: CASSYGGFYTF
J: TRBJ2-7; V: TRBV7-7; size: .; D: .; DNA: TGTGCCAGCAGCTTAGGCAGGTCCTACGAGCAGTACTTC; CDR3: CASSLGRSYEQYF
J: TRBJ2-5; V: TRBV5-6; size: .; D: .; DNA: TGTGCCAGCAGCTTGGCCGGAGGGTTGGGGGAGACCCAGTACTTC; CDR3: CASSLAGGLGETQYF
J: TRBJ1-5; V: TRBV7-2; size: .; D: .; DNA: TGTGCCAGCAGCTTAGTCAGCAATAGCAATCAGCCCCAGCATTTT; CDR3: CASSLVSNSNQPQHF
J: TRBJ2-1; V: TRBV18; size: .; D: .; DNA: TGTGCCAGCTCACCATGGCCTCCAGTAGGGAGGCCGCCCTACAATGAGCAGTTCTTC; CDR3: CASSPWPPVGRPPYNEQFF
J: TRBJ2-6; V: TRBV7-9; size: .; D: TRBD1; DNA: TGTGCCAGCAGCTTAGCGCGCCAGGGGGCCAGCTCTGGGGCCAACGTCCTGACTTTC; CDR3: CASSLARQGASSGANVLTF
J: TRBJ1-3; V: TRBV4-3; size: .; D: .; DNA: TGCGCCAGCAGCCAAGATAACACGAGGTTCTCTGGAAACACCATATATTTT; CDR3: CASSQDNTRFSGNTIYF
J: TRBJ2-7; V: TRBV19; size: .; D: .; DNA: TGTGCCAGTAGTATTGGTGGGGACTACGAGCAGTACTTC; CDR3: CASSIGGDYEQYF
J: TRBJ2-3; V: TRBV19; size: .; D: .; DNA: TGTGCCAGTAGTATTAGGGCAGGGAGTCAAGATACGCAGTATTTT; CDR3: CASSIRAGSQDTQYF
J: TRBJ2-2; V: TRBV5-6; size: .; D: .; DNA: TGTGCCAGCAGCCCCCGGACGGGCGCGAACACCGGGGAGCTGTTTTTT; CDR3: CASSPRTGANTGELFF
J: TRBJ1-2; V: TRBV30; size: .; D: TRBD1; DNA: TGTGCCTGGAGTCGGGACAGGGGGCTTACTGGCTACACCTTC; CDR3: CAWSRDRGLTGYTF
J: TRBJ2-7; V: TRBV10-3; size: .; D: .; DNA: TGTGCCATCGGGGGGGCCCCCAGCCAGCAGTACTTC; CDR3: CAIGGAPSQQYF
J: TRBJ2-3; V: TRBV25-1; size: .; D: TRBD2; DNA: TGTGCCAGCAACGACCCCACTAGCGGGAGCCCAGATACGCAGTATTTT; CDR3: CASNDPTSGSPDTQYF
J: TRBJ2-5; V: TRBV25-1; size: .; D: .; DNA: TGTGCCAGCAGTGATCCCCGGAGGGCCGTCGAGACCCAGTACTTC; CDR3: CASSDPRRAVETQYF
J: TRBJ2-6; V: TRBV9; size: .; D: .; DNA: TGTGCCAGCAGCGTAGACGTCGGACTATCTTTCTCTGGGGCCAACGTCCTGACTTTC; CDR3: CASSVDVGLSFSGANVLTF
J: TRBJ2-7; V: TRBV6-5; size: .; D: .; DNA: TGTGCCAGCAGTTACTCTGGCGGCGGCCTCTCCTACGAGCAGTACTTC; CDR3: CASSYSGGGLSYEQYF
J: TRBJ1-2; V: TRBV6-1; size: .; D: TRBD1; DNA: TGTGCCAGCAGGGCCCCGGGACAGGGGAAAGTGGGCTACACCTTC; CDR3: CASRAPGQGKVGYTF